What follows describes a single T cell receptor beta chain. Its antigen is unknown. Base qualities are missing; no much larger clone stands one base away. RNA was extracted using the RNeasy kit, and about 0.45 to 1 ug of the RNA was reverse transcribed with random hexamers. The immunoSEQ multiplex PCR assay, covering 54 Vbeta and 13 Jbeta segments, was used to amplify TCR beta CDR3 regions. PCR amplification bias was corrected using a synthetic template baseline for primer optimization and computational correction. As for the authors' bioinformatics: Reads were annotated to V, D and J genes according to IMGT and were analyzed with immunoSEQ Analyzer, with only productive sequences retained. To calculate clonality, Shannon entropy was normalized by log2 of the number of productive unique sequences and then subtracted from one. Public and private clones were assessed among the 100 most prevalent clones of each patient and control. Clones were defined as Susac-specific if absent from the healthy and MS cohorts, from around 1,000 published viral clones and from other ImmuneACCESS disease sequences. In-frame beta chains were kept once TCRdb had trimmed the public reads at Q25 with fastp and called clones with MiXCR. A single entry per CDR3 protein holds the most common genes and DNA from its merged rows. The V and J calls shown here were made by TCRdb, not taken from the authors' results. This sample comprises under 200,000 distinct CDR3 sequences, about 96% of them detected only once. Around 0.12% of the sample is held by the ten biggest clonotypes.

CDR1 and CDR2 were assigned from the germline V gene (reference sequence) as MNHNY and SVGAGI. The germline V end is reduced by 5 bases and the J end by 4 bases; junction bases left unmatched: 7. The CDR3 contains 15 residues, cysteine and phenylalanine counted. Here the CDR3 DNA is all that survives: 45 bases in frame from base 1. Peripheral blood CD8+ and CD4+ T cells from healthy donors, Susac syndrome patients and multiple sclerosis patients were profiled using high-throughput TCR beta sequencing. The Susac syndrome patients fulfilled recently defined diagnostic criteria for either definite or probable disease. Bulk CD8+ and CD4+ T cells were purified magnetically by negative isolation, whereas CD8+ TEMRA cells were enriched by FACS. Blood was collected in EDTA tubes and processed within 24 hours, with PBMCs isolated through density gradient centrifugation. PBMCs intended for TCR sequencing were cryopreserved in liquid nitrogen and were subsequently thawed in a 37 degrees C water bath. A purity of at least 90% was achieved for sorted or isolated CD4+, CD8+ and CD8+ TEMRA cells.

This specimen comes from a study of CD8 T cells in Susac syndrome (dated by TCRdb to between 2019 and 2020). About the study as a whole: Of the Susac syndrome patients who were sequenced, fewer than 10 were in clinical remission while roughly six had clinically active disease. Repertoire sequencing was used to test whether CD8+ T cell activation and differentiation in Susac syndrome was antigen driven. At blood withdrawal, Susac syndrome patients were therapy-naive, treated with corticosteroids (with IVIg additionally given to some), or treated with IVIg alone.

Study-wide findings and limitations: The TCR sequencing and HLA analysis was acknowledged to have included a relatively small number of individuals. In patients with Susac syndrome, the CD4+ T cell repertoire showed no detectable clonal expansion.

The sequenced sample consisted of CD4+ T cells from PBMCs. This TCR was recovered from a human donor with Susac syndrome. The rearrangement combines TRBV6-6 with TRBJ1-5; 8 bases in the junction line up with TRBD1. CDR3 reads: CASSTSDRENQPQHF. The nucleotide sequence is TGTGCCAGCAGTACCTCGGACAGGGAGAATCAGCCCCAGCATTTT.